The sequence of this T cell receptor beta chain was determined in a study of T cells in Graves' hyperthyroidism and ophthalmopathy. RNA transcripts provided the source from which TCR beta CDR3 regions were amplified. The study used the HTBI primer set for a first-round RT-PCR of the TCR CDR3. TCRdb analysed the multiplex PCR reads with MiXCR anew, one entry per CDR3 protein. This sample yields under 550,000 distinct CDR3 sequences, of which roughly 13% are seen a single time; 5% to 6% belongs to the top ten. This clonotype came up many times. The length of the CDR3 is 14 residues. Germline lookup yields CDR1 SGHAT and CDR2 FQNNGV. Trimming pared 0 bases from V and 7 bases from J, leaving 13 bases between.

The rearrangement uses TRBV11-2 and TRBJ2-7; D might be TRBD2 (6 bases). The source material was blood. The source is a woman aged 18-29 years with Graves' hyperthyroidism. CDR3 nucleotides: TGTGCCAGCAGCTTAGATCGCGGGATTTTGGAGCAGTACTTC. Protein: CASSLDRGILEQYF.